This is a list of T cell receptor beta chains from one sample in a study of blood T cell repertoires in COVID-19. Libraries were prepared by immunoSEQ multiplex PCR; TCRdb keeps only in-frame clonotypes and omits some of them. This table has about 100,000 clones, roughly 80% appearing once. The sample was peripheral blood. The receptor set was obtained from a man aged 55 to 70 with acute or convalescent COVID-19. Both conserved end residues are part of each CDR3. The D gene is left open where the match is weak. Part of the rows lack a size; the others show once, few, many or a class for expanded clones.

D gene | J gene | V gene | clone size | CDR3 protein | CDR3 DNA
NA | TRBJ2-7 | TRBV27 | once | CASSPPGREQYF | TGTGCCAGCAGCCCCCCGGGTAGGGAGCAGTACTTC
NA | TRBJ1-2 | TRBV28 | NA | CASGETGEFSNGYTF | TGTGCCAGCGGGGAGACAGGAGAGTTTTCCAATGGCTACACCTTC
TRBD2 | TRBJ2-1 | TRBV24-1 | NA | CATGTSGYNEQFF | TGTGCCACCGGGACTAGCGGCTACAATGAGCAGTTCTTC
NA | TRBJ1-5 | TRBV27 | NA | CASTSFWGENQPQHF | TGTGCCAGCACCAGTTTTTGGGGCGAAAATCAGCCCCAGCATTTT
TRBD1 | TRBJ1-4 | TRBV25-1 | NA | CASSENTGAPGEKLFF | TGTGCCAGCAGTGAGAATACAGGGGCCCCGGGGGAAAAACTGTTTTTT
TRBD1 | TRBJ2-7 | TRBV6-5 | NA | CASRPGQGANEQYF | TGTGCCAGCAGACCGGGACAGGGGGCGAACGAGCAGTACTTC
NA | TRBJ1-6 | TRBV7-8 | few | CASSFFVRGMDSPLHF | TGTGCCAGCAGCTTTTTTGTGAGGGGGATGGATTCACCCCTCCACTTT
TRBD1 | TRBJ2-5 | TRBV23-1 | NA | CASSQPGTGWSPDQETQYF | TGCGCCAGCAGTCAACCCGGGACAGGGTGGAGTCCTGACCAAGAGACCCAGTACTTC
TRBD1 | TRBJ2-1 | TRBV5-6 | few | CASSLVDRNNEQFF | TGTGCCAGCAGCTTGGTGGACAGGAACAATGAGCAGTTCTTC
TRBD1 | TRBJ1-2 | TRBV9 | NA | CASSDPGTGGNYGYTF | TGTGCCAGCAGCGATCCCGGGACAGGGGGTAACTATGGCTACACCTTC
TRBD1 | TRBJ2-3 | TRBV6-6 | NA | CASGGAGTGVTDTQYF | TGTGCCAGCGGGGGGGCCGGGACAGGGGTGACAGATACGCAGTATTTT
NA | TRBJ2-7 | TRBV14 | NA | CASSPSGYEQYF | TGTGCCAGCAGCCCCTCGGGCTACGAGCAGTACTTC
NA | TRBJ1-1 | TRBV28 | NA | CASSLQGSAEAFF | TGTGCCAGCAGTTTACAGGGGAGCGCTGAAGCTTTCTTT
TRBD2 | TRBJ2-7 | TRBV9 | NA | CASSVVGPGTSGSSYEQYF | TGTGCCAGCAGCGTAGTCGGCCCGGGGACTAGCGGGAGCTCCTACGAGCAGTACTTC
TRBD2 | TRBJ2-1 | TRBV9 | NA | CASSVGGLAGGNYNEQFF | TGTGCCAGCAGCGTAGGTGGACTAGCGGGAGGGAATTACAATGAGCAGTTCTTC
NA | TRBJ1-3 | TRBV19 | NA | CASSISGTQGNTIYF | TGTGCCAGTAGTATATCAGGGACACAAGGAAACACCATATATTTT
NA | TRBJ1-1 | TRBV5-5 | NA | CASSLGTEAFF | TGTGCCAGCAGCTTGGGGACAGAAGCTTTCTTT
NA | TRBJ1-5 | TRBV16 | NA | CASSHDRGDQPQHF | TGTGCCAGCAGCCACGATCGGGGGGATCAGCCCCAGCATTTT
NA | TRBJ1-2 | TRBV29-1 | NA | CSGRNSGSGGYTF | TGCAGCGGCCGAAACTCGGGTTCCGGCGGCTACACCTTC
TRBD1 | TRBJ1-5 | TRBV11-2 | NA | CASSAGDREDQPQHF | TGTGCCAGCAGCGCAGGGGACAGGGAGGACCAGCCCCAGCATTTT
NA | TRBJ1-2 | TRBV27 | NA | CASSLSGHVGYTF | TGTGCCAGCAGTTTATCCGGACATGTTGGCTACACCTTC
TRBD1 | TRBJ1-2 | TRBV5-4 | NA | CASSPGGTGGTYGYTF | TGTGCCAGCAGCCCAGGTGGGACAGGGGGAACCTATGGCTACACCTTC
NA | TRBJ1-1 | TRBV11-3 | once | CASSFLLKNTEAFF | TGTGCCAGCAGCTTCCTACTCAAGAACACTGAAGCTTTCTTT
NA | TRBJ1-1 | TRBV18 | NA | CASSPSDGWNTEAFF | TGTGCCAGCTCACCATCCGACGGGTGGAACACTGAAGCTTTCTTT
NA | TRBJ1-2 | TRBV28 | NA | CASSPTGLYYGYTF | TGTGCCAGCAGTCCGACAGGTTTATACTATGGCTACACCTTC
TRBD1 | TRBJ2-1 | TRBV24-1 | NA | CATSRTGGSPNEQFF | TGTGCCACCAGTCGGACAGGGGGAAGCCCCAATGAGCAGTTCTTC
TRBD1 | TRBJ2-4 | TRBV2 | NA | CASSWDRGFPKNIQYF | TGTGCCAGCAGTTGGGACAGGGGGTTCCCCAAAAACATTCAGTACTTC
TRBD1 | TRBJ2-5 | TRBV19 | once | CASSTRDRRQMETQYF | TGTGCCAGTAGTACCAGGGACAGGCGGCAGATGGAGACCCAGTACTTC
TRBD1 | TRBJ2-7 | TRBV15 | NA | CATSFLGQGYEQYF | TGTGCCACCAGCTTCCTTGGACAGGGGTACGAGCAGTACTTC
TRBD2 | TRBJ2-3 | TRBV6-4 | NA | CASSGAGGQDTQYF | TGTGCCAGCAGCGGGGCGGGGGGGCAAGATACGCAGTATTTT
NA | TRBJ2-1 | TRBV9 | NA | CASSVGPSHSYNEQFF | TGTGCCAGCAGCGTGGGCCCGTCTCACTCCTACAATGAGCAGTTCTTC
NA | TRBJ1-2 | TRBV3-1/TRBV3-2 | NA | CASSRTEVPSYGYTF | TGTGCCAGCAGCCGGACAGAAGTTCCCTCCTATGGCTACACCTTC
NA | TRBJ2-7 | TRBV2 | NA | CASSEKTSAAEAYEQYF | TGTGCCAGCAGCGAAAAGACTAGTGCTGCGGAAGCCTACGAGCAGTACTTC
TRBD2 | TRBJ2-5 | TRBV5-1 | NA | CASSLSGVETQYF | TGCGCCAGCAGCTTAAGCGGGGTGGAGACCCAGTACTTC
NA | TRBJ1-3 | TRBV7-9 | NA | CASSLDAGDTIYF | TGTGCCAGCAGCTTAGATGCGGGGGACACCATATATTTT
NA | TRBJ1-1 | TRBV5-6 | once | CASSLTRGGTEAFF | TGTGCCAGCAGCCTCACGAGGGGGGGCACTGAAGCTTTCTTT
NA | TRBJ1-1 | TRBV3-1/TRBV3-2 | NA | CASSQVNRVNTEAFF | TGTGCCAGCAGCCAAGTGAACAGGGTGAACACTGAAGCTTTCTTT
TRBD2 | TRBJ2-1 | TRBV6-2/TRBV6-3 | NA | CASSYGLAGSYNEQFF | TGTGCCAGCAGTTACGGGCTAGCGGGATCCTACAATGAGCAGTTCTTC
TRBD2 | TRBJ2-1 | TRBV9 | NA | CASSVTSGNYNEQFF | TGTGCCAGCAGTGTTACTAGCGGGAATTACAATGAGCAGTTCTTC
TRBD2 | TRBJ2-1 | TRBV7-6 | NA | CASSLAGAGGPNEQFF | TGTGCCAGCAGCTTAGCGGGAGCGGGGGGCCCCAATGAGCAGTTCTTC
TRBD1 | TRBJ1-2 | TRBV19 | NA | CASSQPGQGVSGYTF | TGTGCCAGTAGTCAGCCGGGACAGGGGGTTTCGGGCTACACCTTC
NA | TRBJ2-7 | TRBV11-1 | NA | CASSLALGESEQYF | TGTGCCAGCAGCTTAGCCTTGGGCGAGAGCGAGCAGTACTTC
TRBD1 | TRBJ1-1 | TRBV7-8 | NA | CASSFTGDTEAFF | TGTGCCAGCAGCTTCACAGGGGACACTGAAGCTTTCTTT
NA | TRBJ1-6 | TRBV10-3 | NA | CAITEGDSPLHF | TGTGCCATCACCGAAGGGGATTCACCCCTCCACTTT
NA | TRBJ1-5 | TRBV15 | few | CATSRGTSENQPQHF | TGTGCCACCAGCAGAGGGACATCCGAAAATCAGCCCCAGCATTTT
TRBD2 | TRBJ2-5 | TRBV9 | NA | CASSVGTSGVGETQYF | TGTGCCAGCAGCGTCGGGACTAGCGGGGTAGGAGAGACCCAGTACTTC
NA | TRBJ1-5 | TRBV6-6 | few | CASSRRGQDSNQPQHF | TGTGCCAGCAGTCGACGAGGGCAGGATAGCAATCAGCCCCAGCATTTT
TRBD1 | TRBJ2-5 | TRBV6-2/TRBV6-3 | NA | CASSLLTGAPLETQYF | TGTGCCAGCAGTCTACTGACAGGGGCGCCTTTAGAGACCCAGTACTTC
TRBD1 | TRBJ2-7 | TRBV6-5 | NA | CASRFRDRSYEQYF | TGTGCCAGCAGATTCCGGGACAGGTCCTACGAGCAGTACTTC
TRBD1 | TRBJ1-2 | TRBV6-5 | NA | CASRNLRQGDYGYTF | TGTGCCAGCCGCAACCTAAGACAGGGAGACTATGGCTACACCTTC
TRBD2 | TRBJ2-7 | TRBV9 | NA | CASSVAAGVYEQYF | TGTGCCAGCAGCGTAGCAGCGGGGGTCTACGAGCAGTACTTC
NA | TRBJ2-7 | TRBV4-1 | NA | CASSQADRLSYEQYF | TGCGCCAGCAGCCAAGCCGACAGGCTATCCTACGAGCAGTACTTC
NA | TRBJ2-7 | TRBV27 | NA | CASSSGGPYEQYF | TGTGCCAGCAGTTCTGGAGGTCCCTACGAGCAGTACTTC
NA | TRBJ2-7 | TRBV14 | NA | CASSLGGDLYEQYF | TGTGCCAGCAGCCTGGGCGGGGACCTCTACGAGCAGTACTTC
TRBD1 | TRBJ1-6 | TRBV6-5 | medium-sized | CASSGQGSSPLHF | TGTGCCAGCAGCGGACAGGGGAGTTCACCCCTCCACTTT